This TCR beta chain comes out of a study of cytomegalovirus exposure and HLA in healthy donors. Points from the study as a whole: The tendency of first-cohort TCR clusters to co-occur in the 100 to 150 validation repertoires was identified by a subsequent analysis. Reports described diagnosis of cytomegalovirus status by the classifier as highly specific and sensitive.

On this clone itself: Its antigen is currently unknown.

V dropped 6 bases and J dropped 3; count of bases not matched to a gene: 4. This CDR3 contains 13 residues. CDR1 and CDR2 (germline): MNHEY, SMNVEV (reference sequence). Produced via immunoSEQ multiplex PCR; TCRdb's table is partial and in-frame only. The sample consists of some 90,000 clones, roughly 85% of them appearing once. The donors were members of the validation cohort, which comprised roughly 130 subjects and was separate from the first cohort of roughly 700 subjects. The rearrangement links TRBV27 to TRBJ1-1; 7 positions agree with TRBD1. The receptor comes from a woman aged 25 to 39 in good health and CMV-seronegative. Sequenced material: PBMCs. CDR3 residues: CASRKTGHTEAFF. The DNA of the CDR3 is TGTGCCAGCAGGAAGACAGGGCACACTGAAGCTTTCTTT.